These 24 T cell receptor beta chains share one sample of origin, sequenced in a study of control samples from healthy donors and cancer patients (dated by TCRdb to the early 2020s). Library preparation was by the immunoSEQ multiplex PCR assay. TCRdb carries this immuneACCESS record with in-frame sequences only. Its versions omit some clonotypes, under half of them owing to an unresolved V gene in the studies checked, with the rest unexplained. In this sample the table shows more than 85,000 clones, about 80% of which occur a single time. In total, the top ten clones hold approximately 13% of the sample. The sequenced sample was blood. All receptors derive from a woman aged 45-65 years in good health.

The rearrangement uses TRBV19 and TRBJ2-4; D remains ambiguous. Germline assignment: CDR1 LNHDA and CDR2 SQIVND (reference sequence). V dropped 7 bases and J dropped 15 bases, with 7 bases sitting between them. This CDR3 is 8 amino acids long. The chain's CDR3 is CASTFWYF. CDR3 DNA sequence: TGTGCCAGTACCTTTTGGTACTTC.

The chain is built from TRBV4-1 and TRBJ2-7, with D uncertain. This CDR3 is built from 14 residues. Germline-derived CDR1 and CDR2 are MGHRA and YSYEKL. V was trimmed by 1 base and J by 1 base, leaving 8 bases between them. The CDR3 sequence is CASSQGPQSYEQYF. The DNA for the CDR3 is TGCGCCAGCAGCCAAGGGCCACAGTCCTACGAGCAGTACTTC.

The chain combines TRBV6-5 with TRBJ2-7, with 11 nucleotides matching TRBD2. V gave up 6 bases and J gave up 2 bases; unmatched junction bases: 6. CDR3 length: 15 amino acids. The germline gives CDR1 MNHEY, CDR2 SVGAGI. The CDR3 is CASSPWTSGPYEQYF. CDR3 bases: TGTGCCAGCAGCCCGTGGACTAGCGGGCCCTACGAGCAGTACTTC.

The chain joins TRBV6-4 to TRBJ1-2, with a possible D match to TRBD1 (6 bases). Germline-derived CDR1 and CDR2 are MRHNA and SNTAGT. V lost 4 bases to trimming and J lost 8 bases, with 20 bases between them. The CDR3 consists of 15 residues. CDR3 in amino acids: CASSASGGTSSGYTF. CDR3 in DNA: TGTGCCAGCAGTGCCTCCGGGGGCACCTCCTCGGGCTACACCTTC.

The chain links TRBV18 to TRBJ1-5, with D perhaps TRBD1 (5 bases). Trimming cost V 2 bases and J 0 bases, with 14 bases left between them. In germline, CDR1 is KGHSH, CDR2 LQKENI. The CDR3 is 17 amino acids. The CDR3 loop is CASSPNRQFNSNQPQHF. CDR3 DNA sequence: TGTGCCAGCTCACCAAATCGACAGTTTAATAGCAATCAGCCCCAGCATTTT.

The J gene is TRBJ1-1, the V gene TRBV4-2; no definite D call. V was trimmed by 0 bases and J by 9 bases, leaving 17 bases between them. The germline CDR1 and CDR2 sequences are LGHNA and YNFKEQ. The CDR3 loop spans 15 amino acids. The CDR3 loop is CASSQDREPLRKAFF. The CDR3 nucleotides are TGTGCCAGCAGCCAAGATAGGGAGCCCCTTAGGAAAGCTTTCTTT.

On this clone: One junction end does not reproduce the germline sequence, and a read error may be involved. The V gene is TRBV7-7, the J gene TRBJ2-1; 8 nucleotides agree with TRBD1. Germline V gene data show CDR1 as SSHAT and CDR2 as FNYEAQ (reference sequence). The CDR3 has 13 residues. The CDR3 region is CASSVDRDEVQFF. The DNA for the CDR3 is TGTGCTAGCAGCGTGGACAGGGACGAGGTGCAGTTCTTC.

The chain employs TRBV5-1 and TRBJ1-1; D is uncertain. The CDR3 has 13 amino acids. V lost 2 bases to trimming and J lost 7 bases, with 12 bases between them. Per germline, CDR1 SGHRS and CDR2 YFSETQ. CDR3 nucleotide sequence: TGCGCCAGCAGCTTTGCCGGCACAATTGAAGCTTTCTTT. As protein: CASSFAGTIEAFF.

The chain carries TRBV4-2 and TRBJ2-2; no definite D call. Deletions cut 4 bases from V and 5 bases from J, with 11 bases between. There are 14 residues in the CDR3. Germline assignment: CDR1 LGHNA and CDR2 YNFKEQ. DNA for the CDR3: TGTGCCAGCAGCCCAGGACGGATTACCGGGGAGCTGTTTTTT. Its protein product is CASSPGRITGELFF.

V is TRBV6-6 and J is TRBJ2-4, with D possibly TRBD2 on 6 matching bases. Germline CDR1 MNHNY, CDR2 SVGAGI (reference sequence). V gave up 6 bases and J gave up 1 base, with 19 bases separating them. CDR3 size: 17 residues. CDR3 sequence reads: CASSRSPGVGAKNIQYF. The CDR3 DNA reads as TGTGCCAGCAGCCGATCTCCGGGGGTAGGGGCCAAAAACATTCAGTACTTC.

The gene calls are TRBV11-3 and TRBJ2-1; the D is unclear. This CDR3 is 11 amino acids long. CDR1 SGHNT and CDR2 YENEEA come from the germline V gene. With 5 bases removed from V and 9 bases from J, the gap between germline ends came to 8 bases. In DNA form, the CDR3 reads TGTGCCAGCAGCCAGGAATCTGAGCAGTTCTTC. Protein sequence: CASSQESEQFF.

The chain is built from TRBV5-1 and TRBJ1-6; tentatively, D is TRBD1 (5 bases). Germline CDR1 reads SGHRS; CDR2 reads YFSETQ. This CDR3 spans 15 amino acids. With 2 bases removed from V and 4 bases from J, the gap between germline ends came to 10 bases. CDR3 DNA: TGCGCCAGCAGCTTAGAGACAGCGTATAATTCACCCCTCCACTTT. This translates into CASSLETAYNSPLHF.

The rearrangement links TRBV7-2 to TRBJ1-1; 7 bases are a match to TRBD1. The CDR3 has 14 amino acids. Germline V gene data show CDR1 as SGHTA and CDR2 as FQGNSA. V dropped 6 bases and J dropped 0; count of bases not matched to a gene: 4. In DNA, the CDR3 is TGTGCCAGCAGAAGGACAGGAATGAACACTGAAGCTTTCTTT. Translation: CASRRTGMNTEAFF.

The V call is TRBV18, the J call TRBJ1-3; TRBD1 matches at 8 bases. The CDR3 is 16 amino acids. In germline, CDR1 is KGHSH, CDR2 LQKENI. Losses at the gene ends were 1 base for V and 2 bases for J; bases not matched to a gene: 4. The CDR3 loop reads CASSPRGQAAGNTIYF. The CDR3 bases are TGTGCCAGCTCACCACGGGGACAGGCTGCTGGAAACACCATATATTTT. Drawing the rest from reference TRBV18 and TRBJ1-3, the complete variable domain is NAGVMQNPRHLVRRRGQEARLRCSPMKGHSHVYWYRQLPEEGLKFMVYLQKENIIDESGMPKERFSAEFPKEGPSILRIQQVVRGDSAAYFCASSPRGQAAGNTIYFGEGSWLTVV.

The chain combines TRBV7-3 with TRBJ2-3; 9 positions agree with TRBD2. Per germline, CDR1 SGHTA and CDR2 FQGTGA. V trimming: 0 bases; J trimming: 6 bases; junction bases outside the gene matches: 7. This CDR3 is built from 16 residues. In nucleotides, the CDR3 is TGTGCCAGCAGCTTAACGGCGGCGGGAGGGCCCGATACGCAGTATTTT. It codes for CASSLTAAGGPDTQYF.

The gene calls are TRBV11-3 and TRBJ2-5; 12 bases line up with TRBD1. The CDR3 totals 18 residues. The V segment lost 3 bases and the J segment 3 bases; nucleotides outside the gene matches: 11. CDR1 is SGHNT and CDR2 is YENEEA in the germline V gene. The CDR3 reads CASSLGTGGPDVEETQYF. DNA for the CDR3: TGTGCCAGCAGCTTGGGGACAGGGGGCCCCGATGTTGAAGAGACCCAGTACTTC. The variable domain in full, with the rest retrieved from reference TRBV11-3 and TRBJ2-5, is EAGVVQSPRYKIIEKKQPVAFWCNPISGHNTLYWYLQNLGQGPELLIRYENEEAVDDSQLPKDRFSAERLKGVDSTLKIQPAELGDSAVYLCASSLGTGGPDVEETQYFGPGTRLLVL.

The chain has TRBV19 and TRBJ1-5; D gene ambiguous. Germline V lookup: CDR1 LNHDA, CDR2 SQIVND (reference sequence). Deletions cut 5 bases from V and 2 bases from J, with 13 bases between. CDR3 length equals 15 residues. CDR3 region: CASSWGGLGNQPQHF. Written as DNA, the CDR3 is TGTGCCAGTAGTTGGGGTGGATTGGGCAATCAGCCCCAGCATTTT.

The gene calls are TRBV5-1 and TRBJ1-1, with D possibly TRBD1 on 5 matching bases. Germline CDR1 SGHRS, CDR2 YFSETQ. With 0 bases removed from V and 5 bases from J, the gap between germline ends came to 11 bases. There are 14 residues in the CDR3. The CDR3 nucleotides are TGCGCCAGCAGCTTGGCGGGACGGGTAACTGAAGCTTTCTTT. This sequence encodes CASSLAGRVTEAFF.

The chain carries TRBV29-1 and TRBJ2-7; TRBD2 aligns across 7 bases. CDR3 length: 12 amino acids. Germline V gene data show CDR1 as SQVTM and CDR2 as ANQGSEA. V was clipped by 4 bases and J by 3 bases; unmatched bases: 3. DNA of the CDR3: TGCAGCGTTGCCGGCGGGAGCTACGAGCAGTACTTC. Translated: CSVAGGSYEQYF.

V usage is TRBV5-1 and J usage is TRBJ2-2, with a possible D match to TRBD2 (5 bases). Germline CDR1 SGHRS, CDR2 YFSETQ. The CDR3 runs 16 residues. V was trimmed by 0 bases and J by 0 bases, leaving 9 bases between them. The CDR3 sequence is CASSLEGRTNTGELFF. In nucleotides, the CDR3 is TGCGCCAGCAGCTTGGAAGGGAGAACGAACACCGGGGAGCTGTTTTTT.

The chain combines TRBV7-3 with TRBJ2-1; D remains ambiguous. Per the germline V gene, CDR1 is SGHTA and CDR2 is FQGTGA. This CDR3 region has 12 residues. V lost 5 bases and J 5 bases, leaving 7 bases between the germline ends. The CDR3, as DNA: TGTGCCAGCAGCGTTAACCACAATGAGCAGTTCTTC. The encoded protein is CASSVNHNEQFF.

CDR3 nucleotides: TGTGCCAGCAGCTTAGGGGGACGGGAGTACAATGAGCAGTTCTTC. This encodes CASSLGGREYNEQFF. The rearrangement joins TRBV11-2 to TRBJ2-1; possibly TRBD2 for D (6 bases). CDR1 SGHAT and CDR2 FQNNGV come from the germline V gene. This CDR3 has 15 residues. Trimming left V 1 base short and J 4 bases short, with 11 bases between.

The chain has TRBV3-1 (or the pseudogene TRBV3-2) and TRBJ2-5; D not certain. The V gene's germline CDR1 is LGHDT and CDR2 YNNKEL (reference sequence). The CDR3 covers 14 residues. V was pared by 0 bases and J by 5 bases, with 10 bases between. CDR3 DNA: TGTGCCAGCAGCCAAGAGCCTACCAAGGAGACCCAGTACTTC. Its protein product is CASSQEPTKETQYF.

V gene TRBV5-4 combines with J gene TRBJ1-2, with 8 bases fitting TRBD1. V was clipped by 4 bases and J by 4 bases; unmatched bases: 9. CDR1 SGHNT and CDR2 YYREEE come from the germline V gene (reference sequence). The CDR3 has 15 residues. CDR3 sequence reads: CASSNQGAGLYGYTF. The CDR3 DNA follows: TGTGCCAGCAGCAATCAGGGGGCTGGGCTCTATGGCTACACCTTC.